This is a list of T cell receptor beta chains from one sample in a study of T-cell reconstitution after alpha-beta-depleted transplantation in children. One entry per CDR3 protein results from TCRdb running MiXCR on the PCR reads. The table has under 50,000 distinct CDR3 sequences, around 56% seen once. Sequenced material: peripheral blood, taken before TCRalphabeta/CD19-depleted stem cell transplant. The receptors here all came from a boy under two years old with SCID, due to receive a stem cell transplant. Both conserved end residues are part of each CDR3. D genes are given only for firm matches. The listing skips clone size in some rows; elsewhere it reads once, few, many or a size class.

V	D	size	J	CDR3	DNA
TRBV9	TRBD1	.	TRBJ2-2	CASSPWAGTGTGELFF	TGTGCCAGCAGCCCCTGGGCCGGGACAGGCACCGGGGAGCTGTTTTTT
TRBV7-2	.	.	TRBJ1-2	CASSPPWQGPYGYTF	TGTGCCAGCAGCCCGCCGTGGCAGGGGCCCTATGGCTACACCTTC
TRBV7-9	TRBD1	.	TRBJ1-2	CASSLSAGGNYGYTF	TGTGCCAGCAGCTTATCGGCAGGGGGTAACTATGGCTACACCTTC
TRBV10-2	.	.	TRBJ2-1	CASSESRGFWGSSSYNEQFF	TGCGCCAGCAGTGAGTCGAGGGGTTTTTGGGGGAGTAGCTCCTACAATGAGCAGTTCTTC
TRBV10-2	.	.	TRBJ2-3	CATERRVSSTDTQYF	TGCGCCACCGAGCGCAGGGTATCGAGCACAGATACGCAGTATTTT
TRBV5-1	TRBD2	once	TRBJ2-2	CASSFDGTSGTGELFF	TGCGCCAGCAGCTTCGATGGGACTAGCGGCACCGGGGAGCTGTTTTTT
TRBV5-1	TRBD2	few	TRBJ2-1	CASSPSPLAGGHNEQFF	TGCGCCAGCAGCCCGAGCCCCCTAGCGGGGGGCCACAATGAGCAGTTCTTC
TRBV12-3/TRBV12-4	.	many	TRBJ1-2	CASSLETRDGSYTF	TGTGCCAGCAGTTTAGAAACGAGGGACGGGAGCTACACCTTC
TRBV12-3/TRBV12-4	.	.	TRBJ1-2	CASSPGTGSYTF	TGTGCCAGCAGTCCCGGGACGGGGAGCTACACCTTC
TRBV7-2	.	.	TRBJ1-2	CASSPGPGGYTF	TGTGCCAGCAGCCCCGGGCCGGGTGGCTACACCTTC
TRBV7-6	.	.	TRBJ2-5	CASRSSWAAQYF	TGTGCCAGCAGATCGAGTTGGGCGGCCCAGTACTTC
TRBV20-1	.	few	TRBJ2-5	CSAPRVQFQETQYF	TGCAGTGCCCCGCGGGTTCAGTTTCAAGAGACCCAGTACTTC
TRBV18	.	.	TRBJ2-7	CASSFDPGTVTYEQYF	TGTGCCAGCTCATTCGATCCGGGGACCGTAACCTACGAGCAGTACTTC
TRBV4-2	TRBD1	.	TRBJ2-2	CASSHQGAADTGELFF	TGTGCCAGCAGCCACCAGGGGGCCGCGGACACCGGGGAGCTGTTTTTT
TRBV6-4	.	.	TRBJ2-3	CASSEEASGTDTQYF	TGTGCCAGCAGTGAAGAGGCTTCTGGCACAGATACGCAGTATTTT
TRBV6-4	TRBD2	.	TRBJ2-3	CASSDGEGSTDTQYF	TGTGCCAGCAGTGACGGGGAGGGCAGCACAGATACGCAGTATTTT
TRBV20-1	.	once	TRBJ2-2	CSARDPKTVTGELFF	TGCAGTGCTAGAGATCCCAAGACAGTGACCGGGGAGCTGTTTTTT
TRBV20-1	.	.	TRBJ2-7	CSARDVRGTSSYEQYF	TGCAGTGCTAGGGATGTCAGGGGCACAAGCTCCTACGAGCAGTACTTC
TRBV4-2	.	.	TRBJ2-7	CASSQDPSLRNYEQYF	TGTGCCAGCAGCCAAGATCCAAGTCTAAGAAACTACGAGCAGTACTTC
TRBV5-1	TRBD1	.	TRBJ2-1	CASSPGTGTYNEQFF	TGCGCCAGCAGCCCGGGGACAGGGACCTACAATGAGCAGTTCTTC
TRBV20-1	.	.	TRBJ2-7	CSASTGGQEQYF	TGCAGTGCTTCGACAGGAGGCCAGGAGCAGTACTTC
TRBV10-3	.	.	TRBJ2-5	CAISGQAQETQYF	TGTGCCATCAGTGGACAGGCCCAAGAGACCCAGTACTTC
TRBV18	.	.	TRBJ2-5	CASSPSTVETQYF	TGTGCCAGCTCACCATCCACAGTCGAGACCCAGTACTTC
TRBV29-1	.	.	TRBJ2-3	CSVEDQIGSDEYF	TGCAGCGTTGAAGATCAGATCGGGAGTGATGAGTATTTT
TRBV3-1	.	.	TRBJ1-1	CASSHIGVRNTEAFF	TGTGCCAGCAGCCACATAGGGGTTCGGAACACTGAAGCTTTCTTT
TRBV12-3/TRBV12-4	TRBD2	.	TRBJ2-3	CASSLAGGGTDTQYF	TGTGCCAGCAGTCTAGCGGGGGGGGGCACAGATACGCAGTATTTT
TRBV29-1	.	few	TRBJ1-5	CSVAGGNSNQPQHF	TGCAGCGTGGCGGGAGGGAATAGCAATCAGCCCCAGCATTTT
TRBV7-2	TRBD2	few	TRBJ2-7	CASSLGGTSGVPYEQYF	TGTGCCAGCAGCTTAGGTGGGACTAGCGGGGTCCCCTACGAGCAGTACTTC
TRBV7-2	TRBD2	once	TRBJ2-2	CASNPTSGGDTGVLFF	TGTGCCAGCAACCCCACTAGCGGGGGAGACACCGGGGTGCTGTTTTTT
TRBV6-1	TRBD2	few	TRBJ2-3	CASSTASGGVDTQYF	TGTGCCAGCAGTACAGCTAGCGGGGGGGTAGATACGCAGTATTTT
TRBV7-9	.	.	TRBJ2-1	CASSLLANSYNEQFF	TGTGCCAGCAGCCTGTTAGCGAATTCCTACAATGAGCAGTTCTTC
TRBV7-2	.	.	TRBJ1-1	CASSLGPSGSGNTEAFF	TGTGCCAGCAGCTTAGGTCCCTCGGGGTCGGGGAACACTGAAGCTTTCTTT
TRBV7-3	.	once	TRBJ2-3	CASSEQEADTQYF	TGTGCCAGCAGCGAACAGGAGGCAGATACGCAGTATTTT
TRBV7-2	.	.	TRBJ2-7	CASSSAGTLYEQYF	TGTGCCAGCAGCTCCGCCGGGACTCTCTACGAGCAGTACTTC
TRBV7-8	.	.	TRBJ2-7	CASSLVYEQYF	TGTGCCAGCAGCTTAGTCTACGAGCAGTACTTC
TRBV27	.	.	TRBJ2-7	CASSPFAGARTYEQYF	TGTGCCAGCAGTCCATTCGCGGGCGCCAGAACCTACGAGCAGTACTTC
TRBV7-2	.	.	TRBJ2-6	CASSPLSQAGANVLTF	TGTGCCAGCAGTCCCCTTTCGCAGGCAGGGGCCAACGTCCTGACTTTC
TRBV20-1	TRBD2	.	TRBJ2-3	CSAGGLAGGTDTQYF	TGCAGTGCCGGGGGACTAGCGGGGGGGACAGATACGCAGTATTTT
TRBV9	.	.	TRBJ2-6	CASSVGLTGRTGANVLTF	TGTGCCAGCAGCGTAGGGCTTACAGGGAGGACTGGGGCCAACGTCCTGACTTTC
TRBV5-1	.	.	TRBJ1-4	CASSMDGGNEKLFF	TGCGCCAGCAGCATGGACGGTGGGAATGAAAAACTGTTTTTT
TRBV7-9	.	.	TRBJ1-5	CASSPEGSNQPQHF	TGTGCCAGCAGCCCGGAAGGCTCCAATCAGCCCCAGCATTTT
TRBV18	.	.	TRBJ2-7	CASSQSASYEQYF	TGTGCCAGCTCACAGAGCGCCTCCTACGAGCAGTACTTC
TRBV5-6	TRBD1	few	TRBJ1-2	CASSWGTVHGYTF	TGTGCCAGCAGCTGGGGGACAGTGCATGGCTACACCTTC
TRBV10-3	TRBD2	once	TRBJ2-3	CAISDSSGGATDTQYF	TGTGCCATCAGTGACTCTAGCGGGGGGGCGACGGATACGCAGTATTTT
TRBV10-3	.	few	TRBJ1-5	CATEGEFNQPQHF	TGTGCCACAGAGGGGGAATTCAATCAGCCCCAGCATTTT
TRBV7-2	TRBD1	.	TRBJ2-7	CASTMDRTPYEQYF	TGTGCCAGCACCATGGACAGGACACCTTACGAGCAGTACTTC